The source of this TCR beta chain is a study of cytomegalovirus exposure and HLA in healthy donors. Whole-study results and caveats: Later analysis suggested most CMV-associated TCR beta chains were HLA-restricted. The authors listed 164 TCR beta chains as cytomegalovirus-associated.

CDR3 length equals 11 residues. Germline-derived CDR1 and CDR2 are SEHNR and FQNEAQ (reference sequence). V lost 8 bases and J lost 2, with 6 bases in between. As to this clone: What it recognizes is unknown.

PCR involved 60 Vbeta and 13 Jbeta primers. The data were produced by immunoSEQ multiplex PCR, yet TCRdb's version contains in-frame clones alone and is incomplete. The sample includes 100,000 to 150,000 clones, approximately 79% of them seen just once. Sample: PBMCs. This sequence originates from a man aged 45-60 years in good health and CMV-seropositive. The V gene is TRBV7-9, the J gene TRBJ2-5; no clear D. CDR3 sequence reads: CASSSQETQYF. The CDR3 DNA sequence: TGTGCCAGCTCATCACAAGAGACCCAGTACTTC.